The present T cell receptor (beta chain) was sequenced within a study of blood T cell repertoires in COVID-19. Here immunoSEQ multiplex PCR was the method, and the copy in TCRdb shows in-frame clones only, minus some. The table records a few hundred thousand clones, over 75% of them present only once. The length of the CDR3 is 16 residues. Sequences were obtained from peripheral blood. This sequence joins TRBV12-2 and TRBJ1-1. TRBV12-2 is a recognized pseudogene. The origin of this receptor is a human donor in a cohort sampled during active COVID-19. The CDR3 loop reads CASRDKVCGGDTEAFF. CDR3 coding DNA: TGTGCAAGTCGCGATAAGGTGTGTGGGGGGGACACTGAAGCTTTCTTT.